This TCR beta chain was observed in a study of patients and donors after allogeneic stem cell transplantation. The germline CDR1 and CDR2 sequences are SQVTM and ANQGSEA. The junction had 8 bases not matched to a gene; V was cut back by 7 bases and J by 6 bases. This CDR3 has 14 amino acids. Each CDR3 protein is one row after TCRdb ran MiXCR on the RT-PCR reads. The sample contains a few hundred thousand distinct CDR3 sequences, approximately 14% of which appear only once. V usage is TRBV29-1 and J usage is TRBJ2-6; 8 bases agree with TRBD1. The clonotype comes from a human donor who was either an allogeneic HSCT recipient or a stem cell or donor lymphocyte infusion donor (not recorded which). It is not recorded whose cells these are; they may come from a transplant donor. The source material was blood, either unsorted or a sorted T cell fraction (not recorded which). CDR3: CSAKTGAVANVLTF. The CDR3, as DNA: TGCAGCGCAAAGACAGGGGCGGTGGCCAACGTCCTGACTTTC.